This is a list of T cell receptor beta chains from one sample in a study of shared clonotypes between healthy human individuals. The assay was immunoSEQ multiplex PCR, and TCRdb's table has in-frame clones only and misses some. Seen here are about 2.2 million clones, roughly 95% observed once, and the top ten hold 1.5% to 2%. Specimen: naive CD8+ T cells from PBMCs. The receptors derive from a man aged 18 to 29 in good health. Some clones in this sample may be carry-over from other donors' samples. CDR3s include the opening cysteine and the closing phenylalanine or tryptophan. D genes are given only for firm matches. Clone size is given for some rows only: seen once, a few or many times, or a class if the clone is expanded.

clone_size: -
v_call: TRBV9
cdr3_length: 18
j_call: TRBJ2-1
d_call: TRBD2
cdr3_nt: TGTGCCAGCAGCGTAAAGGGACTAGCGGGAGGGTCAGGGAATGAGCAGTTCTTC
cdr3_aa: CASSVKGLAGGSGNEQFF

clone_size: -
v_call: TRBV9
cdr3_length: 18
j_call: TRBJ2-6
d_call: TRBD1
cdr3_nt: TGTGCCAGCAGCGTACCGGGACAGGGGTCATCTGGGGCCAACGTCCTGACTTTC
cdr3_aa: CASSVPGQGSSGANVLTF

clone_size: -
v_call: TRBV5-5
cdr3_length: 18
j_call: TRBJ1-5
d_call: -
cdr3_nt: TGTGCCAGCAGCTTGTATGAAGCAGGGCGGCAGGGCAATCAGCCCCAGCATTTT
cdr3_aa: CASSLYEAGRQGNQPQHF

clone_size: -
v_call: TRBV9
cdr3_length: 13
j_call: TRBJ1-1
d_call: -
cdr3_nt: TGTGCCAGCAGCGTAGGAGGGGCGGGTGAAGCTTTCTTT
cdr3_aa: CASSVGGAGEAFF

clone_size: -
v_call: TRBV10-3
cdr3_length: 16
j_call: TRBJ2-3
d_call: TRBD2
cdr3_nt: TGTGCCATCAGTGAGCCTACTAGCGGGAGCACAGATACGCAGTATTTT
cdr3_aa: CAISEPTSGSTDTQYF

clone_size: few
v_call: TRBV6-1
cdr3_length: 16
j_call: TRBJ1-4
d_call: -
cdr3_nt: TGTGCCAGCAGTGAACAAAACTTTGCAACTAATGAAAAACTGTTTTTT
cdr3_aa: CASSEQNFATNEKLFF

clone_size: -
v_call: TRBV7-2
cdr3_length: 15
j_call: TRBJ2-1
d_call: -
cdr3_nt: TGTGCCAGCAGCTTGAGAGGGGGTAAGGGCAGTGAGCAGTTCTTC
cdr3_aa: CASSLRGGKGSEQFF

clone_size: -
v_call: TRBV7-2
cdr3_length: 13
j_call: TRBJ2-7
d_call: TRBD2
cdr3_nt: TGTGCCAGCAGCCGCCTAGCGGGCTACGAGCAGTACTTC
cdr3_aa: CASSRLAGYEQYF

clone_size: -
v_call: TRBV18
cdr3_length: 17
j_call: TRBJ2-2
d_call: TRBD2
cdr3_nt: TGTGCCAGCTCACCTCCTCGACTAGCGGGATTGGCCGGGGAGCTGTTTTTT
cdr3_aa: CASSPPRLAGLAGELFF

clone_size: -
v_call: TRBV19
cdr3_length: 14
j_call: TRBJ2-5
d_call: -
cdr3_nt: TGTGCCAGTAGTATTGGTCGGGGGGCAGAGACCCAGTACTTC
cdr3_aa: CASSIGRGAETQYF

clone_size: -
v_call: TRBV11-2
cdr3_length: 15
j_call: TRBJ1-1
d_call: TRBD1
cdr3_nt: TGTGCCAGCAGCTTTGATCAGGGGGCGCGTACTGAAGCTTTCTTT
cdr3_aa: CASSFDQGARTEAFF

clone_size: -
v_call: TRBV7-9
cdr3_length: 15
j_call: TRBJ2-1
d_call: -
cdr3_nt: TGTGCCAGCAGCTTAGGTCTCAGTGAGCACAATGAGCAGTTCTTC
cdr3_aa: CASSLGLSEHNEQFF

clone_size: -
v_call: TRBV7-8
cdr3_length: 17
j_call: TRBJ2-3
d_call: -
cdr3_nt: TGTGCCAGCAGCTTAGCCTCTGCCCCAGGGGACTCAGATACGCAGTATTTT
cdr3_aa: CASSLASAPGDSDTQYF

clone_size: -
v_call: TRBV27
cdr3_length: 15
j_call: TRBJ1-2
d_call: -
cdr3_nt: TGTGCCAGCAAGTTTATGTGGGGGCCGAACTATGGCTACACCTTC
cdr3_aa: CASKFMWGPNYGYTF

clone_size: -
v_call: TRBV15
cdr3_length: 15
j_call: TRBJ2-7
d_call: TRBD1
cdr3_nt: TGTGCCACCAGCAGAGTTCGGACAGGGCCCCACGAGCAGTACTTC
cdr3_aa: CATSRVRTGPHEQYF

clone_size: -
v_call: TRBV19
cdr3_length: 14
j_call: TRBJ2-1
d_call: TRBD2
cdr3_nt: TGTGCCAGTAGTTGGACTAGCGGGACTGGTGAGCAGTTCTTC
cdr3_aa: CASSWTSGTGEQFF

clone_size: -
v_call: TRBV29-1
cdr3_length: 15
j_call: TRBJ2-5
d_call: -
cdr3_nt: TGCAGCGTTGAAGGAGGCAGGGTCGTATTCGAGACCCAGTACTTC
cdr3_aa: CSVEGGRVVFETQYF

clone_size: -
v_call: TRBV5-5
cdr3_length: 17
j_call: TRBJ2-7
d_call: TRBD2
cdr3_nt: TGTGCCAGCAGGCGAGAGACTAGCGGGAGGGCCCTCTACGAGCAGTACTTC
cdr3_aa: CASRRETSGRALYEQYF

clone_size: -
v_call: TRBV19
cdr3_length: 12
j_call: TRBJ2-2
d_call: -
cdr3_nt: TGTGCCAGTGGATATTTCACCGGGGAGCTGTTTTTT
cdr3_aa: CASGYFTGELFF

clone_size: -
v_call: TRBV27
cdr3_length: 13
j_call: TRBJ2-7
d_call: TRBD2
cdr3_nt: TGTGCCAGCAGTTTAGGGAGGGTCTACGAGCAGTACTTC
cdr3_aa: CASSLGRVYEQYF

clone_size: -
v_call: TRBV19
cdr3_length: 11
j_call: TRBJ2-2
d_call: -
cdr3_nt: TGTGCCAGCAGAGGCACCGGGGAGCTGTTTTTT
cdr3_aa: CASRGTGELFF

clone_size: -
v_call: TRBV2
cdr3_length: 14
j_call: TRBJ2-5
d_call: -
cdr3_nt: TGTGCCAGCAGAGACAGGTCATTCCAAGAGACCCAGTACTTC
cdr3_aa: CASRDRSFQETQYF

clone_size: -
v_call: TRBV7-9
cdr3_length: 12
j_call: TRBJ2-2
d_call: -
cdr3_nt: TGTGCCAGCAGCTTGTCCACCGGGGAGCTGTTTTTT
cdr3_aa: CASSLSTGELFF

clone_size: -
v_call: TRBV15
cdr3_length: 13
j_call: TRBJ2-5
d_call: -
cdr3_nt: TGTGCCACCAGCAGGGCGAAGGGCCGGACCCAGTACTTC
cdr3_aa: CATSRAKGRTQYF

clone_size: -
v_call: TRBV19
cdr3_length: 14
j_call: TRBJ2-7
d_call: -
cdr3_nt: TGTGCCAGTAGCCAAGGGGGATCCGTCAACGAGCAGTACTTC
cdr3_aa: CASSQGGSVNEQYF

clone_size: -
v_call: TRBV27
cdr3_length: 17
j_call: TRBJ2-7
d_call: TRBD2
cdr3_nt: TGTGCCAGCAGTCCGGGACTAGCGGGAGGGCCAGTCCACGAGCAGTACTTC
cdr3_aa: CASSPGLAGGPVHEQYF

clone_size: -
v_call: TRBV20-1
cdr3_length: 11
j_call: TRBJ2-7
d_call: -
cdr3_nt: TGCATCCGCAGGGGGGCCTACGAGCAGTACTTC
cdr3_aa: CIRRGAYEQYF

clone_size: -
v_call: TRBV30
cdr3_length: 16
j_call: TRBJ2-4
d_call: TRBD1
cdr3_nt: TGTGCCCTCTCGGACAGGGGAGGTTTAGGCAAAAACATTCAGTACTTC
cdr3_aa: CALSDRGGLGKNIQYF

clone_size: -
v_call: TRBV9
cdr3_length: 15
j_call: TRBJ2-1
d_call: TRBD2
cdr3_nt: TGTGCCAGCACCGAATCCGGGGAGGGGAAGAATGAGCAGTTCTTC
cdr3_aa: CASTESGEGKNEQFF

clone_size: -
v_call: TRBV5-4
cdr3_length: 14
j_call: TRBJ2-7
d_call: TRBD2
cdr3_nt: TGTGCCAGCAGCTGGGGACTAGCGGGCTACGAGCAGTACTTC
cdr3_aa: CASSWGLAGYEQYF

clone_size: -
v_call: TRBV7-3
cdr3_length: 13
j_call: TRBJ2-7
d_call: -
cdr3_nt: TGTGCCAGCAGCTTATCGGCTAGCGCCGAGCAGTACTTC
cdr3_aa: CASSLSASAEQYF

clone_size: -
v_call: TRBV27
cdr3_length: 14
j_call: TRBJ2-1
d_call: -
cdr3_nt: TGTGCCAGCAGTGCGACTAGTGTACGGAATGAGCAGTTCTTC
cdr3_aa: CASSATSVRNEQFF

clone_size: -
v_call: TRBV11-2
cdr3_length: 12
j_call: TRBJ2-1
d_call: -
cdr3_nt: TGTGCCAGCAGGGACCAACACAATGAGCAGTTCTTC
cdr3_aa: CASRDQHNEQFF

clone_size: -
v_call: TRBV7-9
cdr3_length: 19
j_call: TRBJ2-6
d_call: TRBD2
cdr3_nt: TGTGCCAGCAGCCCCGGCACGGGGGGTTTGCCTCTCGGGGCCAACGTCCTGACTTTC
cdr3_aa: CASSPGTGGLPLGANVLTF

clone_size: -
v_call: TRBV14
cdr3_length: 14
j_call: TRBJ2-5
d_call: TRBD1
cdr3_nt: TGTGCCAGCAGCGCGGACAGGGGAAAAGAGACCCAGTACTTC
cdr3_aa: CASSADRGKETQYF

clone_size: -
v_call: TRBV10-1
cdr3_length: 16
j_call: TRBJ2-5
d_call: TRBD2
cdr3_nt: TGCGCCAGCAGTGAGTCCTGGTTCGGGGGGCAAGAGACCCAGTACTTC
cdr3_aa: CASSESWFGGQETQYF

clone_size: -
v_call: TRBV5-1
cdr3_length: 16
j_call: TRBJ2-2
d_call: -
cdr3_nt: TGCGCCAGCAGCTTGATCTCAGGGCCGAACACCGGGGAGCTGTTTTTT
cdr3_aa: CASSLISGPNTGELFF

clone_size: -
v_call: TRBV27
cdr3_length: 15
j_call: TRBJ2-7
d_call: -
cdr3_nt: TGTGCCAGCAGTTTTCGAGGGGGCGGGGTCTACGAGCAGTACTTC
cdr3_aa: CASSFRGGGVYEQYF

clone_size: few
v_call: TRBV28
cdr3_length: 13
j_call: TRBJ1-1
d_call: -
cdr3_nt: TGTGCCAGCAGTGAAGCAGGGGACACTGAAGCTTTCTTT
cdr3_aa: CASSEAGDTEAFF

clone_size: -
v_call: TRBV7-2
cdr3_length: 16
j_call: TRBJ2-2
d_call: TRBD2
cdr3_nt: TGTGCCAGCAGCTTACCCGCGGGGGGCAACACCGGGGAGCTGTTTTTT
cdr3_aa: CASSLPAGGNTGELFF

clone_size: -
v_call: TRBV29-1
cdr3_length: 16
j_call: TRBJ2-7
d_call: TRBD2
cdr3_nt: TGCAGCGTGCTTGGGACGTGGGGACTAGCGGACTACGAGCAGTACTTC
cdr3_aa: CSVLGTWGLADYEQYF

clone_size: -
v_call: TRBV14
cdr3_length: 14
j_call: TRBJ1-2
d_call: -
cdr3_nt: TGTGCCAGCAGCCAATACCGCTCGGGTGGTGGCTACACCTTC
cdr3_aa: CASSQYRSGGGYTF

clone_size: -
v_call: TRBV29-1
cdr3_length: 13
j_call: TRBJ2-7
d_call: TRBD1
cdr3_nt: TGCAGCGTTTTAGGGGGCAGAGACTACGAGCAGTACTTC
cdr3_aa: CSVLGGRDYEQYF

clone_size: -
v_call: TRBV11-2
cdr3_length: 15
j_call: TRBJ2-7
d_call: -
cdr3_nt: TGTGCCAGCAGCTTAAATCTAGAAGGGTCTTACGAGCAGTACTTC
cdr3_aa: CASSLNLEGSYEQYF

clone_size: -
v_call: TRBV5-1
cdr3_length: 14
j_call: TRBJ2-7
d_call: TRBD2
cdr3_nt: TGCGCCAGCAGCTTGCGTATCGGCGGGGGGGAGCAGTACTTC
cdr3_aa: CASSLRIGGGEQYF

clone_size: -
v_call: TRBV19
cdr3_length: 16
j_call: TRBJ2-5
d_call: -
cdr3_nt: TGTGCCAGTAGTCCCTCCCGGGGCCTGGGAAGAGAGACCCAGTACTTC
cdr3_aa: CASSPSRGLGRETQYF